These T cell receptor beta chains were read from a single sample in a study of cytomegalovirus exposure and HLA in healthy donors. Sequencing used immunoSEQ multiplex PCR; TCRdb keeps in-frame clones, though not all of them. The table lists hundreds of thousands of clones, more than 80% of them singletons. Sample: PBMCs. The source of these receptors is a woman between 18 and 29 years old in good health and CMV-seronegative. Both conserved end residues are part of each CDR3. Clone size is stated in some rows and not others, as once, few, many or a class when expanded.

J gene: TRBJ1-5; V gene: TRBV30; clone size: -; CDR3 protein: CAWSGQGRGNNQPQHF
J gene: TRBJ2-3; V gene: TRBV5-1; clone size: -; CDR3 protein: CASSLATSDTDTQYF
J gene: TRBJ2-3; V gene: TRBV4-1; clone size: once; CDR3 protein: CASSQDRGAGGPNTQYF
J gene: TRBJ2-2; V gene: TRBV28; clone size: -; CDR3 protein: CASSFVQREGNTGELFF
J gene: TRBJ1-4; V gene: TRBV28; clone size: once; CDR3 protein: CASSLWVGATNEKLFF
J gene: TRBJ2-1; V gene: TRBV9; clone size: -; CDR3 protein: CASSARGGGYNEQFF
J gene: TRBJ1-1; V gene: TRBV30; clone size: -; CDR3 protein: CAWSEAGHTEAFF
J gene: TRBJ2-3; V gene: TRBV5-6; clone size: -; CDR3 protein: CASSLRALVGTDTQYF
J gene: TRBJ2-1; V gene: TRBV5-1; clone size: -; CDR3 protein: CASSSRASGTYNEQFF
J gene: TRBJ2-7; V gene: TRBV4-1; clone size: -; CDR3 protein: CASSQDPASGRYEQYF
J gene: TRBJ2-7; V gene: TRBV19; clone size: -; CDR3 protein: CASSSGSPSSYEQYF
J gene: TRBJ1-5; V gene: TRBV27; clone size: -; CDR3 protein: CASSPIGEQPQHF
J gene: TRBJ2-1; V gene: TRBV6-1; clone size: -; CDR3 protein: CASSMLADEQFF
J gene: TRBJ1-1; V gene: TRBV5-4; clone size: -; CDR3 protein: CASSPPGGRATEAFF
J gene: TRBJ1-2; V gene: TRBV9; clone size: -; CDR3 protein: CAGRDSYGYTF
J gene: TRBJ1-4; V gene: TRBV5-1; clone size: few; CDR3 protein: CASSSGQGEEKLFF
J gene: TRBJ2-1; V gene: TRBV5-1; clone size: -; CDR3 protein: CASSWAGTGHNEQFF
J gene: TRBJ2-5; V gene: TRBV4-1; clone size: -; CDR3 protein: CASSRTRVASEGGTQYF
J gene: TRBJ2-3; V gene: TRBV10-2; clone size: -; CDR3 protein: CASSESASGRNTQYF
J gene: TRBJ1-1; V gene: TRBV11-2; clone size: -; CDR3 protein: CASSEGWTSVNTEAFF
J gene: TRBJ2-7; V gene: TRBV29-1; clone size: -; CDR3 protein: CSVLTGEGEQYF
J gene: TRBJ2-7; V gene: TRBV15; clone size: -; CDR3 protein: CATSRMDRGPFYEQYF
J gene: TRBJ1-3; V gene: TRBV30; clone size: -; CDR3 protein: CAWSRAGGVYTIYF
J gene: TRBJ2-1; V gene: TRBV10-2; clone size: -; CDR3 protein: CASSLTVTYNEQFF
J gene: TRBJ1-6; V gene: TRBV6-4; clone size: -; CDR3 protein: CASSDGGEGHSPLHF
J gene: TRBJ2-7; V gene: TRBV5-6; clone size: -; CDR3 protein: CASSGRTGPHYEQYF
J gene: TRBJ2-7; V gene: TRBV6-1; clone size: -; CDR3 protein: CASSEEGRYPYEQYF
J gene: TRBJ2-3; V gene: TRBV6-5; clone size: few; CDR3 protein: CASTQRGGTSDTQYF
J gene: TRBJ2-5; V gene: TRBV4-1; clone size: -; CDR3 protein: CASSQDRVVVAGATRQETQYF
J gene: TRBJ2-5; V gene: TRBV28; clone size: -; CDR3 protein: CASSSGLAGLQETQYF
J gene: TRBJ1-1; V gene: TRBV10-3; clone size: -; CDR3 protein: CAIYRAEAFF
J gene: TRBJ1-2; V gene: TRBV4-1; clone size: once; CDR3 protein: CASSQDPGFANYGYTF
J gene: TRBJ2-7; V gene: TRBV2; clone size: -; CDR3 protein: CASSDSLRVVAEQYF
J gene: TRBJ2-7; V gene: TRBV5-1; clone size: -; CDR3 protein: CASSPGGVGTYEQYF
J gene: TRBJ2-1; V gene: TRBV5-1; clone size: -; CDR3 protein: CASSLPGQGAYNEQFF
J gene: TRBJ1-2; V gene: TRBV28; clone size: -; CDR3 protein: CASTTRTGGILYGYTF
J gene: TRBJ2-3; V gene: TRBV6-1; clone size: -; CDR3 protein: CASSDGLEREIPDTQYF